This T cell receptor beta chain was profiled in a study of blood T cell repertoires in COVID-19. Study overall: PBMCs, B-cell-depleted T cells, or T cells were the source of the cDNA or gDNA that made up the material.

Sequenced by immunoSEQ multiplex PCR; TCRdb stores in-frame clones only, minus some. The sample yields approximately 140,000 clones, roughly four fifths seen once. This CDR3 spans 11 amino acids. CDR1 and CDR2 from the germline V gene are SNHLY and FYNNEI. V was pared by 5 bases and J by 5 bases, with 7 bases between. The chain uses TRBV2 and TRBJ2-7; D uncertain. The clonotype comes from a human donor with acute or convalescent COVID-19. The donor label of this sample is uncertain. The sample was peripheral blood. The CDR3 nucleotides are TGTGCCAGCAGTCCTTTCGACGAGCAGTACTTC. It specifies CASSPFDEQYF.